This entry is about one T cell receptor beta chain. The germline gives CDR1 GTSNPN, CDR2 SVGIG (reference sequence). V dropped 7 bases and J dropped 7; count of bases not matched to a gene: 3. The CDR3 is 12 residues long. Patients in Seattle were enrolled during active infection, then followed longitudinally. The data derive from a study of blood T cell repertoires in COVID-19. Whole-study context: The United States, Italy and Spain supplied acute and convalescent COVID-19 samples.

How the authors handled the data: Amplifying reference gene primers gave estimates of nucleated cell counts. The method was immunoSEQ multiplex PCR; TCRdb's version includes in-frame clones alone and lacks a portion of them. V, J and clone size derive from that table, while D and trimming were established from the DNA sequence. Counted here are over 450,000 clones, roughly nine tenths occurring once; the ten biggest clones make up under 8.5%. This clonotype was sampled from a woman in her fifties or sixties with COVID-19, enrolled during active disease. Sequenced input: peripheral blood. The J gene is TRBJ2-1, the V gene TRBV30; 11 bases agree with TRBD1. DNA of the CDR3: TGTGCCTTAGGACAGGGGGCGAATGAGCAGTTCTTC. Amino acid sequence: CALGQGANEQFF.